The rows below give T cell receptor beta chains drawn from one sample of a study of beta chain features in type 1 diabetes. Measured with immunoSEQ multiplex PCR; TCRdb has only the in-frame clones, and not every one. The table records 120,000 to 150,000 clones, about 13% of them present only once. Specimen: central memory CD4+ T cells from blood. These receptors originate from a man aged 18 to 29 with type 1 diabetes. CDR3s include the opening cysteine and the closing phenylalanine or tryptophan. The order of the fields is clone size, J gene, CDR3 length, D gene, V gene, CDR3 protein, CDR3 DNA. The D gene is left open where the match is weak. Size is stated for part of the rows, as once, few or many counts, or as a class when the clone is expanded.

clone size: .
J gene: TRBJ2-5
CDR3 length: 12
D gene: TRBD2
V gene: TRBV2
CDR3 protein: CASSSGGTTQYF
CDR3 DNA: TGTGCCAGCAGTAGCGGGGGGACGACCCAGTACTTC

clone size: .
J gene: TRBJ2-5
CDR3 length: 13
D gene: .
V gene: TRBV6-4
CDR3 protein: CASSEGPRGTQYF
CDR3 DNA: TGTGCCAGCAGTGAGGGCCCGAGGGGGACCCAGTACTTC

clone size: once
J gene: TRBJ1-5
CDR3 length: 15
D gene: .
V gene: TRBV7-2
CDR3 protein: CASSLGGPSNQPQHF
CDR3 DNA: TGTGCCAGCAGCTTAGGGGGACCGTCAAATCAGCCCCAGCATTTT

clone size: .
J gene: TRBJ1-1
CDR3 length: 15
D gene: .
V gene: TRBV18
CDR3 protein: CASSPPNGPNTEAFF
CDR3 DNA: TGTGCCAGCTCACCACCTAACGGCCCGAACACTGAAGCTTTCTTT

clone size: few
J gene: TRBJ1-1
CDR3 length: 14
D gene: .
V gene: TRBV9
CDR3 protein: CASSTVGVNTEAFF
CDR3 DNA: TGTGCCAGCAGTACCGTAGGGGTGAACACTGAAGCTTTCTTT

clone size: .
J gene: TRBJ1-2
CDR3 length: 13
D gene: .
V gene: TRBV7-9
CDR3 protein: CASSLGGSEGYTF
CDR3 DNA: TGTGCCAGCAGCTTAGGGGGTTCGGAAGGCTACACCTTC

clone size: few
J gene: TRBJ1-2
CDR3 length: 13
D gene: .
V gene: TRBV10-3
CDR3 protein: CAITGGADYGYTF
CDR3 DNA: TGTGCCATCACCGGTGGGGCGGACTATGGCTACACCTTC

clone size: few
J gene: TRBJ1-1
CDR3 length: 13
D gene: .
V gene: TRBV30
CDR3 protein: CAWRTGFNTEAFF
CDR3 DNA: TGTGCCTGGAGAACAGGCTTTAACACTGAAGCTTTCTTT

clone size: .
J gene: TRBJ2-5
CDR3 length: 11
D gene: .
V gene: TRBV7-8
CDR3 protein: CASSGMGTQYF
CDR3 DNA: TGTGCCAGCAGCGGCATGGGGACCCAGTACTTC

clone size: .
J gene: TRBJ2-5
CDR3 length: 17
D gene: .
V gene: TRBV4-1
CDR3 protein: CASSQINGLPDQETQYF
CDR3 DNA: TGCGCCAGCAGCCAAATAAATGGACTACCCGACCAAGAGACCCAGTACTTC

clone size: few
J gene: TRBJ1-6
CDR3 length: 14
D gene: .
V gene: TRBV7-2
CDR3 protein: CASSFLTANSPLHF
CDR3 DNA: TGTGCCAGCAGCTTTTTGACAGCTAATTCACCCCTCCACTTT

clone size: many
J gene: TRBJ1-6
CDR3 length: 13
D gene: .
V gene: TRBV27
CDR3 protein: CASSRVSGTLLHF
CDR3 DNA: TGTGCCAGCAGCCGGGTTTCTGGGACGCTCCTCCACTTT

clone size: few
J gene: TRBJ1-2
CDR3 length: 13
D gene: TRBD1
V gene: TRBV2
CDR3 protein: CASSVGDSYGYTF
CDR3 DNA: TGTGCCAGCAGTGTAGGGGACAGCTATGGCTACACCTTC

clone size: many
J gene: TRBJ2-4
CDR3 length: 16
D gene: .
V gene: TRBV4-1
CDR3 protein: CASSQLGGGPQNIQYF
CDR3 DNA: TGCGCCAGCAGCCAATTGGGCGGGGGCCCTCAAAACATTCAGTACTTC

clone size: few
J gene: TRBJ2-4
CDR3 length: 15
D gene: .
V gene: TRBV4-1
CDR3 protein: CASSRPTGEGNIQYF
CDR3 DNA: TGCGCCAGCAGCCGACCGACAGGGGAGGGAAACATTCAGTACTTC

clone size: .
J gene: TRBJ1-6
CDR3 length: 15
D gene: TRBD1
V gene: TRBV6-6
CDR3 protein: CASREPGQTNSPLHF
CDR3 DNA: TGTGCCAGCAGGGAACCGGGACAGACTAATTCACCCCTCCACTTT

clone size: few
J gene: TRBJ2-1
CDR3 length: 16
D gene: TRBD2
V gene: TRBV14
CDR3 protein: CASSQDRLAGGREQFF
CDR3 DNA: TGTGCCAGCAGCCAAGATCGGCTAGCGGGGGGGCGTGAGCAGTTCTTC

clone size: many
J gene: TRBJ2-7
CDR3 length: 10
D gene: .
V gene: TRBV23-1
CDR3 protein: CASSAPEQYF
CDR3 DNA: TGCGCCAGCAGTGCCCCCGAGCAGTACTTC

clone size: .
J gene: TRBJ2-2
CDR3 length: 16
D gene: .
V gene: TRBV11-2
CDR3 protein: CASSLGSQGNTGELFF
CDR3 DNA: TGTGCCAGCAGCTTAGGTTCCCAGGGGAACACCGGGGAGCTGTTTTTT

clone size: .
J gene: TRBJ1-4
CDR3 length: 15
D gene: .
V gene: TRBV2
CDR3 protein: CASSKSGQTNEKLFF
CDR3 DNA: TGTGCCAGCAGTAAGTCGGGACAAACTAATGAAAAACTGTTTTTT

clone size: few
J gene: TRBJ2-2
CDR3 length: 14
D gene: .
V gene: TRBV27
CDR3 protein: CASTHGGPTGELFF
CDR3 DNA: TGTGCCAGCACCCACGGGGGGCCCACCGGGGAGCTGTTTTTT

clone size: .
J gene: TRBJ1-2
CDR3 length: 13
D gene: .
V gene: TRBV6-1
CDR3 protein: CASESAANYGYTF
CDR3 DNA: TGTGCCAGCGAGTCTGCCGCTAACTATGGCTACACCTTC

clone size: few
J gene: TRBJ1-1
CDR3 length: 13
D gene: .
V gene: TRBV5-1
CDR3 protein: CASSLKGNTEAFF
CDR3 DNA: TGCGCCAGCAGCTTGAAGGGGAACACTGAAGCTTTCTTT

clone size: .
J gene: TRBJ2-7
CDR3 length: 15
D gene: TRBD1
V gene: TRBV27
CDR3 protein: CASSAPGQGYYEQYF
CDR3 DNA: TGTGCCAGCAGCGCCCCCGGACAGGGGTATTACGAGCAGTACTTC

clone size: many
J gene: TRBJ1-2
CDR3 length: 13
D gene: TRBD1
V gene: TRBV7-9
CDR3 protein: CASSLPPGQVKTF
CDR3 DNA: TGTGCCAGCAGCTTACCTCCGGGACAGGTGAAGACCTTC

clone size: .
J gene: TRBJ1-1
CDR3 length: 15
D gene: .
V gene: TRBV7-6
CDR3 protein: CASSLTGTPNTEAFF
CDR3 DNA: TGTGCCAGCAGCTTGACCGGGACACCGAACACTGAAGCTTTCTTT

clone size: .
J gene: TRBJ1-1
CDR3 length: 10
D gene: .
V gene: TRBV20-1
CDR3 protein: CSASPGGAFF
CDR3 DNA: TGCAGTGCTAGTCCGGGAGGGGCTTTCTTT

clone size: once
J gene: TRBJ2-3
CDR3 length: 15
D gene: TRBD1
V gene: TRBV7-2
CDR3 protein: CASSLVGTGADTQYF
CDR3 DNA: TGTGCCAGCAGCTTAGTAGGGACAGGGGCAGATACGCAGTATTTT

clone size: few
J gene: TRBJ1-2
CDR3 length: 13
D gene: .
V gene: TRBV10-3
CDR3 protein: CAITATQRNGYTF
CDR3 DNA: TGTGCCATCACCGCGACCCAGCGGAATGGCTACACCTTC

clone size: .
J gene: TRBJ1-5
CDR3 length: 14
D gene: TRBD1
V gene: TRBV9
CDR3 protein: CASSVGTDGQPQHF
CDR3 DNA: TGTGCCAGCAGCGTGGGGACAGACGGTCAGCCCCAGCATTTT

clone size: .
J gene: TRBJ1-1
CDR3 length: 16
D gene: TRBD1
V gene: TRBV28
CDR3 protein: CASSLGTGAMNTEAFF
CDR3 DNA: TGTGCCAGCAGTTTAGGGACAGGCGCCATGAACACTGAAGCTTTCTTT

clone size: .
J gene: TRBJ2-7
CDR3 length: 15
D gene: .
V gene: TRBV28
CDR3 protein: CASSPLGTGRVEQYF
CDR3 DNA: TGTGCCAGCAGTCCGCTAGGGACTGGGCGGGTCGAGCAGTACTTC

clone size: .
J gene: TRBJ2-6
CDR3 length: 11
D gene: .
V gene: TRBV20-1
CDR3 protein: CSASDSNVLTF
CDR3 DNA: TGCAGTGCGAGTGACAGCAACGTCCTGACTTTC

clone size: .
J gene: TRBJ2-1
CDR3 length: 15
D gene: TRBD2
V gene: TRBV5-4
CDR3 protein: CASSPGLASYNEQFF
CDR3 DNA: TGTGCCAGCAGCCCGGGACTAGCTTCCTACAATGAGCAGTTCTTC

clone size: .
J gene: TRBJ2-7
CDR3 length: 13
D gene: .
V gene: TRBV7-9
CDR3 protein: CASRPTGIYEQYF
CDR3 DNA: TGTGCCAGCAGGCCAACAGGGATCTACGAGCAGTACTTC

clone size: many
J gene: TRBJ2-2
CDR3 length: 11
D gene: .
V gene: TRBV7-2
CDR3 protein: CASSSSGELFF
CDR3 DNA: TGTGCCAGCTCCAGCTCCGGGGAGCTGTTTTTT

clone size: few
J gene: TRBJ2-1
CDR3 length: 13
D gene: .
V gene: TRBV6-6
CDR3 protein: CASSYSSIREQFF
CDR3 DNA: TGTGCCAGCAGTTACTCCAGTATCCGGGAGCAGTTCTTC

clone size: few
J gene: TRBJ2-7
CDR3 length: 13
D gene: TRBD1
V gene: TRBV7-9
CDR3 protein: CASSGRDRYEQYF
CDR3 DNA: TGTGCCAGCAGCGGACGGGACAGATACGAGCAGTACTTC

clone size: few
J gene: TRBJ2-3
CDR3 length: 13
D gene: .
V gene: TRBV5-8
CDR3 protein: CASLNPLRDTQYF
CDR3 DNA: TGTGCCAGCCTAAACCCTCTTCGAGATACGCAGTATTTT

clone size: .
J gene: TRBJ1-5
CDR3 length: 15
D gene: .
V gene: TRBV7-2
CDR3 protein: CASSLETGGNQPQHF
CDR3 DNA: TGTGCCAGCAGCTTAGAAACGGGGGGGAATCAGCCCCAGCATTTT

clone size: .
J gene: TRBJ2-1
CDR3 length: 15
D gene: .
V gene: TRBV2
CDR3 protein: CASSFRGGSYNEQFF
CDR3 DNA: TGTGCCAGCAGCTTCAGGGGCGGCTCCTACAATGAGCAGTTCTTC

clone size: few
J gene: TRBJ1-5
CDR3 length: 13
D gene: TRBD1
V gene: TRBV7-2
CDR3 protein: CASSQQGGQPQHF
CDR3 DNA: TGTGCCAGCAGTCAGCAGGGGGGTCAGCCCCAGCATTTT

clone size: .
J gene: TRBJ2-3
CDR3 length: 14
D gene: .
V gene: TRBV5-1
CDR3 protein: CASSLRGPSDTQYF
CDR3 DNA: TGCGCCAGCAGCTTACGGGGGCCCTCAGATACGCAGTATTTT

clone size: few
J gene: TRBJ2-5
CDR3 length: 11
D gene: .
V gene: TRBV2
CDR3 protein: CASSEQETQYF
CDR3 DNA: TGTGCCAGCAGTGAACAAGAGACCCAGTACTTC